Each of the 22 T cell receptor beta chains below was sequenced from the same sample in a study of T-cell reconstitution after alpha-beta-depleted transplantation in children. Preparation of the TCRbeta library used unique molecular identifiers. TCRdb independently ran MiXCR on the PCR reads; one entry per CDR3 protein. The repertoire holds about 420,000 distinct CDR3 sequences, with under 13% as singletons. The source material was PBMCs from the stem cell graft donor, sampled from the stem cell graft. The receptors derive from a human donor who donated a stem cell graft to a child with acute myeloid leukemia.

There are a few counts of this clonotype. The chain couples TRBV3-1 to TRBJ2-3; no firm D call. Germline V CDR1 and CDR2: LGHDT, YNNKEL (reference sequence). V lost 0 bases to trimming and J lost 3 bases, with 7 bases between them. This CDR3 is 14 amino acids long. CDR3 protein: CASSQDLRTDTQYF. The CDR3 DNA is TGTGCCAGCAGCCAAGACCTGCGGACAGATACGCAGTATTTT.

The V gene is TRBV13, the J gene TRBJ1-3; weak D call: TRBD1 (6 bases). The germline gives CDR1 PRHDT, CDR2 FYEKMQ (reference sequence). The V end was cut by 4 bases, the J end by 0 bases, with 10 bases between. The CDR3 has 15 amino acids. The CDR3 DNA follows: TGTGCCAGCAGCTCCCTACAGGGCTCTGGAAACACCATATATTTT. It yields the protein CASSSLQGSGNTIYF.

This clonotype was counted many times. The chain is built from TRBV9 and TRBJ2-7; D call uncertain. This CDR3 region has 12 residues. V dropped 0 bases and J dropped 6 bases, with 7 bases sitting between them. The germline V gene has CDR1 SGDLS and CDR2 YYNGEE. CDR3 in amino acids: CASSVDRLEQYF. The CDR3 region has the DNA TGTGCCAGCAGCGTAGATAGACTCGAGCAGTACTTC.

The rearrangement joins TRBV13 to TRBJ2-2, with 8 bases that match TRBD1. CDR3 length: 16 residues. V lost 4 bases to trimming and J lost 1 base; unmatched junction nucleotides: 5. The germline gives CDR1 PRHDT, CDR2 FYEKMQ (reference sequence). In DNA, the CDR3 is TGTGCCAGCAGCTCAGTGGGGACAGGGAACACCGGGGAGCTGTTTTTT. Translated: CASSSVGTGNTGELFF.

In nucleotides, the CDR3 is TGTGCCAGCACCCTACCGGGAGTCTACAATGAGCAGTTCTTC. The encoded protein is CASTLPGVYNEQFF. This sequence joins TRBV12-3 or TRBV12-4 and TRBJ2-1; possible D gene TRBD2, 6 bases. Trimming took off 7 bases at V and 3 bases at J, with 13 bases between the two ends. This CDR3 has 14 residues.

This clonotype has a single count. V usage is TRBV3-1 and J usage is TRBJ1-1, with 9 nucleotides matching TRBD1. Germline V gene lookup returns CDR1 LGHDT and CDR2 YNNKEL (reference sequence). The CDR3 is 13 residues long. Germline trimming cut 1 base from V and 11 bases from J; bases unmatched to any gene: 5. CDR3 bases: TGTGCCAGCAGCCAAGGAGGTGGGACAGGGGCTTTCTTT. Translation: CASSQGGGTGAFF.

CDR3 region: CASSESSGGPGRQFF. DNA of the CDR3: TGTGCCAGCAGTGAATCTAGCGGGGGGCCGGGCAGGCAGTTCTTC. The chain is built from TRBV6-1 and TRBJ2-1; TRBD2 aligns across 11 bases. Germline loops: CDR1 MNHNS, CDR2 SASEGT. The CDR3 spans 15 residues. With 2 bases clipped from V and 12 bases from J, the junction kept 9 bases outside the gene matches.

In nucleotides, the CDR3 is TGCAGTGCAAGCCGGACAGGTGTTGGCTACACCTTC. It translates to CSASRTGVGYTF. The V gene is TRBV20-1, the J gene TRBJ1-2; 7 bases map to TRBD1. Germline values: CDR1 DFQATT, CDR2 SNEGSKA (reference sequence). The CDR3 contains 12 residues. V trimming: 6 bases; J trimming: 7 bases; junction bases outside the gene matches: 8.

This clonotype was detected many times. One end of the junction does not line up with germline, which may come from a read error. The chain is built from TRBV6-5 and TRBJ2-3; TRBD1 agrees at 9 bases. The V gene's germline CDR1 is MNHEY and CDR2 SVGAGI. This CDR3 is 11 amino acids long. The CDR3 is CASSNRDREDF. Written as DNA, the CDR3 is TGTGCCAGCAGCAACCGGGACAGGGAGGATTTT.

This clonotype turned up a few times. This chain joins TRBV18 and TRBJ1-1; TRBD1 agrees at 8 bases. From germline, CDR1 is KGHSH and CDR2 LQKENI. The CDR3 is 15 amino acids. V shed 3 bases and J 4 bases; nucleotides not matched to a gene: 7. The CDR3 spells CASSPPTGVGTEAFF. Here the CDR3 DNA reads TGTGCCAGCTCACCTCCGACAGGGGTCGGCACTGAAGCTTTCTTT.

The CDR3 spells CASSEMKTGYGYTF. DNA for the CDR3: TGTGCCAGCAGTGAAATGAAGACGGGCTATGGCTACACCTTC. V and J are TRBV6-1 and TRBJ1-2; D not resolved. The germline V and J ends were trimmed by 2 bases and 4 bases, with 11 bases remaining between them. The CDR3 covers 14 residues. The germline CDR1 and CDR2 sequences are MNHNS and SASEGT.

V usage is TRBV10-3 and J usage is TRBJ2-7; tentatively, D is TRBD2 (6 bases). With 3 bases removed from V and 1 base from J, the gap between germline ends came to 10 bases. Per germline, CDR1 ENHRY and CDR2 SYGVKD. The CDR3 length is 14 residues. DNA for the CDR3: TGTGCCATCAGTGATGGGGGGAGATCCTACGAGCAGTACGTC. Translation gives CAISDGGRSYEQYV.

This clonotype has only a few counts. The V and J genes are TRBV20-1 and TRBJ2-2; the match to TRBD2 covers 9 bases. V lost 0 bases, J lost 6 bases, and 8 bases stayed unmatched. The CDR3 sequence is 16 residues long. The germline CDR1 and CDR2 sequences are DFQATT and SNEGSKA (reference sequence). CDR3 region: CSAREVAGVWAGELFF. The DNA for the CDR3 is TGCAGTGCTAGAGAAGTAGCGGGAGTTTGGGCCGGGGAGCTGTTTTTT.

This clonotype has only a few counts. This chain connects TRBV6-1 to TRBJ1-5; TRBD1 aligns across 7 bases. Losses at the gene ends were 6 bases for V and 5 bases for J; bases not matched to a gene: 10. Germline CDR1 and CDR2: MNHNS and SASEGT. The CDR3 has 15 amino acids. CDR3 loop: CASRRRQGFHQPQHF. In DNA, the CDR3 is TGTGCCAGCAGGAGACGACAGGGTTTTCATCAGCCCCAGCATTTT.

The sample holds a few counts of this clonotype. The chain's CDR3 is CASSLGNGETQYF. The CDR3 DNA follows: TGCGCCAGCAGCTTGGGTAACGGAGAGACCCAGTACTTC. The chain carries TRBV5-1 and TRBJ2-5; D not certain. Germline CDR1 and CDR2: SGHRS and YFSETQ. The length of the CDR3 is 13 residues. V lost 0 bases and J lost 4, with 7 bases in between.

The gene calls are TRBV7-2 and TRBJ2-3, with TRBD2 matching over 10 bases. The CDR3 spans 15 residues. V dropped 3 bases and J dropped 4; count of bases not matched to a gene: 4. The V gene's germline CDR1 is SGHTA and CDR2 FQGNSA. The CDR3 DNA follows: TGTGCCAGCAGCTTTTCTAGCGGGAGAGCAGATACGCAGTATTTT. The encoded protein is CASSFSSGRADTQYF.

This clonotype was seen at least ten times. The chain has TRBV2 and TRBJ1-5, with a tentative D call TRBD1 (6 bases). Trimming removed 6 bases from V and 4 bases from J, with 16 bases in between. The CDR3 is 15 amino acids. CDR1 and CDR2 (germline): SNHLY, FYNNEI. The CDR3 here is CASRLRTAINQPQHF. CDR3 nucleotide sequence: TGTGCCAGCAGGCTTCGGACAGCTATTAATCAGCCCCAGCATTTT.

The V and J genes are TRBV5-1 and TRBJ1-2; TRBD1 aligns across 7 bases. The trim removed 1 base at V and 6 bases at J, leaving 6 bases unmatched. The CDR3 totals 14 residues. The germline CDR1 and CDR2 sequences are SGHRS and YFSETQ. CDR3 DNA sequence: TGCGCCAGCAGCTTGCCAGGGGGAAGCGATGGCTACACCTTC. It codes for CASSLPGGSDGYTF.

This clonotype turned up a few times. The V and J genes are TRBV20-1 and TRBJ2-1; 7 positions agree with TRBD2. The CDR3 spans 15 residues. Germline-derived CDR1 and CDR2 are DFQATT and SNEGSKA (reference sequence). With 5 bases clipped from V and 0 bases from J, the junction kept 7 bases outside the gene matches. This chain's CDR3 is CSAVPGRSSYNEQFF. The DNA of the CDR3 is TGCAGTGCTGTACCCGGGAGGAGCTCCTACAATGAGCAGTTCTTC.

V usage is TRBV20-1 and J usage is TRBJ2-5; D might be TRBD2 (6 bases). The CDR3 sequence is 13 residues long. Trimming pared 3 bases from V and 5 bases from J, leaving 13 bases between. Germline lookup yields CDR1 DFQATT and CDR2 SNEGSKA (reference sequence). CDR3 region: CSASPEGWETQYF. The CDR3 bases are TGCAGTGCTAGTCCGGAGGGGTGGGAGACCCAGTACTTC.

The genes are TRBV20-1 and TRBJ2-1; 9 bases agree with TRBD2. Germline V lookup: CDR1 DFQATT, CDR2 SNEGSKA (reference sequence). Trimming took 0 bases from V and 3 from J; bases not matched to a gene: 0. The length of the CDR3 is 14 residues. CDR3 nucleotides: TGCAGTGCTAGAGAGACTAGCGGCTACAATGAGCAGTTCTTC. Translation gives CSARETSGYNEQFF.

This chain uses TRBV5-1 with TRBJ1-6; D is unresolved. V dropped 2 bases and J dropped 9 bases, with 12 bases sitting between them. Germline assignment: CDR1 SGHRS and CDR2 YFSETQ. This CDR3 has 14 residues. The CDR3 DNA is TGCGCCAGCAGCTTTCCCATGGAGGGTTCACCCCTCCACTTT. It specifies CASSFPMEGSPLHF. The whole variable domain, filled in from reference TRBV5-1 and TRBJ1-6, reads KAGVTQTPRYLIKTRGQQVTLSCSPISGHRSVSWYQQTPGQGLQFLFEYFSETQRNKGNFPGRFSGRQFSNSRSEMNVSTLELGDSALYLCASSFPMEGSPLHFGNGTRLTVT.